Here is one T cell receptor beta chain with its context. Its antigen is unknown. Carrying unique molecular identifiers, the cDNA also gained a universal primer site through template switching. TCRdb re-called the 5' RACE reads through MiXCR, storing one row per CDR3 protein. The repertoire holds approximately 600,000 distinct CDR3 sequences, 9.5% to 10% seen once, with 2.5% to 3.5% in the top ten. With V trimmed by 4 bases and J by 0 bases, 11 bases remained unmatched. The CDR3 runs 19 residues. Germline CDR1 LGHNA, CDR2 YNFKEQ. This record comes from a study of identical twins. Whole-study findings and limits: Conclusions were based on cross-sectional statistical analysis, without following the same donors. Out-of-frame alpha sequences common to twins were enriched for low generation probability.

These sequences were also reported in another study, on yellow fever vaccine responses in identical twins.

The receptor was derived from a young woman in good health. The J gene is TRBJ2-1, the V gene TRBV4-2; 11 bases fit TRBD2. The sequencing sample was made of PBMCs. This CDR3 is CASSPSGLAGGDSYNEQFF. CDR3 nucleotide sequence: TGTGCCAGCAGCCCGTCGGGTCTAGCGGGAGGAGACTCCTACAATGAGCAGTTCTTC.